This TCR beta chain originates from a study of blood T cells in healthy people across ages. The study's findings and limits: Possibly confounding the expanded clonotype changes was the fact that donor CMV status was unknown. Among long-lived donors, naive CD4+ cells were more numerous and diversity higher than in aged donors.

As regards this clonotype: The antigen remains unidentified.

The CDR3 runs 15 residues. Germline V lookup: CDR1 DFQATT, CDR2 SNEGSKA (reference sequence). Trimming took 0 bases from V and 6 from J; bases not matched to a gene: 10. Alongside a J-beta primer mix, a sample-barcoded 5' primer served in a second PCR lasting about 6 to 12 cycles. Each cDNA molecule received a tag from a template-switch adaptor that had 12 random nucleotides. One entry per CDR3 protein results from TCRdb running MiXCR on the 5' RACE reads. The table includes roughly 900,000 distinct CDR3 sequences, roughly 43% detected once. The study recruited healthy Caucasian donors from Russia who were aged about 6 to 100.

The origin of this receptor is a man aged 25-40 years in good health. V and J are TRBV20-1 and TRBJ2-7; 8 bases are a match to TRBD1. Sequencing was performed on blood. This CDR3 is CSARDPGTGSSEQYF. The CDR3 DNA follows: TGCAGTGCTAGAGACCCCGGGACAGGCTCTTCCGAGCAGTACTTC.